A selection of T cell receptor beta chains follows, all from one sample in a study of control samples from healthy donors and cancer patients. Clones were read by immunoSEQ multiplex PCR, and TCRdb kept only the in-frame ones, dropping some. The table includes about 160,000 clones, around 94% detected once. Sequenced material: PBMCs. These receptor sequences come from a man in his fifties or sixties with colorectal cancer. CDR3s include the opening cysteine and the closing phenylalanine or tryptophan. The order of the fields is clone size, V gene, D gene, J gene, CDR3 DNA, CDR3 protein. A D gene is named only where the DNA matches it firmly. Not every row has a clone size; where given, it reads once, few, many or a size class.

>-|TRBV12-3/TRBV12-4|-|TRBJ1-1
TGTGCCAGCAGTTTAGGGACTGGTGAAGCTTTCTTT
CASSLGTGEAFF
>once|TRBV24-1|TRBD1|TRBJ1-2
TGTGCCACCAGTGATGGGACAGGGGGCTATGGCTACACCTTC
CATSDGTGGYGYTF
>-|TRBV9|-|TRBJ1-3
TGTGCCAGCAGTGAGGGCATCTCTGGAAACACCATATATTTT
CASSEGISGNTIYF
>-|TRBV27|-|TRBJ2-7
TGTGCCAGCAGTCCCCAGGGGAAGCGGCAGTACTTC
CASSPQGKRQYF
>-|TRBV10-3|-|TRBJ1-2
TGTGCCATCAGTGAGTCACCAGGTCGCAGGGGCACTAACTATGGCTACACCTTC
CAISESPGRRGTNYGYTF
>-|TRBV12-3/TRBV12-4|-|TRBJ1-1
TGTGCCAGCAGGTCGGGCAGCGTTGGTGAAGCTTTCTTT
CASRSGSVGEAFF
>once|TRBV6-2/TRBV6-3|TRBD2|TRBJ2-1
TGTGCCAGCAGCCCTAGCGGGGCGTCCTACAATGAGCAGTTCTTC
CASSPSGASYNEQFF
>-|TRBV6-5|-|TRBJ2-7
TGTGCCAGCAGCCCACTCTGGGGGTATCAGTACGAGCAGTACTTC
CASSPLWGYQYEQYF
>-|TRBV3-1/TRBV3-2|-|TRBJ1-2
TGTGCCAGCAGCCAAGATCCAGGGGAAGGCTACACCTTC
CASSQDPGEGYTF
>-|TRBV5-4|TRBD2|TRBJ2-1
TGTGCCAGCAGCTCCCCGTTGAGCGGGGGGGCCGATGAGCAGTTCTTC
CASSSPLSGGADEQFF
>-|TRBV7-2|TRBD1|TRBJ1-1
TGTGCCAGCAGCGCGAGCCTCCCAGGGGGGACTGAAGCTTTCTTT
CASSASLPGGTEAFF
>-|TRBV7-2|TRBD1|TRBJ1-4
TGTGCCAGCAGCTCTACAGGGGCCACTAATGAAAAACTGTTTTTT
CASSSTGATNEKLFF
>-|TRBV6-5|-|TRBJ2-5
TGTGCCAGCAGTCTCCGGGGGGCTCAAGAGACCCAGTACTTC
CASSLRGAQETQYF
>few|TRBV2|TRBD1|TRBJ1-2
TGTGCCAGCAGTGAAAGACGAGGGGGCAGCTATGGCTACACCTTC
CASSERRGGSYGYTF
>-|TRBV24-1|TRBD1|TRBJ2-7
TGTGCCACCAGTGAGGCCGGGACAGGAGCGGTAGAGCAGTACTTC
CATSEAGTGAVEQYF
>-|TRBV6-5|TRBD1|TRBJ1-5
TGTGCCAGCACTTCGGGACAGGGGGAGAATCAGCCCCAGCATTTT
CASTSGQGENQPQHF
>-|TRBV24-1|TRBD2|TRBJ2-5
TGTGCCACCAGTACCGGGACTAAAGAGACCCAGTACTTC
CATSTGTKETQYF
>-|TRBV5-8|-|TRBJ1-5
TGTGCCAGCAGCTTGCTCGATCAGCCCCAGCATTTT
CASSLLDQPQHF
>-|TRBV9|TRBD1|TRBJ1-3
TGTGCCAGCAGCACCCGGGGACAGACCTCTGGAAACACCATATATTTT
CASSTRGQTSGNTIYF
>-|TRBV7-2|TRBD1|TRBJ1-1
TGTGCCAGCAGCACGAGTCGGGACAGTGAAGCTTTCTTT
CASSTSRDSEAFF
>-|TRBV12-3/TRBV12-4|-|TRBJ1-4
TGTGCCAGCAGTTTTGCACGGGGGGAAAAACTGTTTTTT
CASSFARGEKLFF
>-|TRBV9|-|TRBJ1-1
TGTGCCAGCACCAAGTCGGGGGCCGTAGGTGAAGCTTTCTTT
CASTKSGAVGEAFF
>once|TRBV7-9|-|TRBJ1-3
TGTGCCAGCAGTTTCGATGGAAACACCATATATTTT
CASSFDGNTIYF
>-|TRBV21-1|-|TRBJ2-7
TGTGCCAGCAGCAAAGGGACAGGGGGCCTCCCCTACGAGCAGTACTTC
CASSKGTGGLPYEQYF
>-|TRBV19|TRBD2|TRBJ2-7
TGTGCCAGTAGTTTGGTAGCGGGGGGCTCCTACGAGCAGTACTTC
CASSLVAGGSYEQYF
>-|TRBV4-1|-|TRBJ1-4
TGCGCCAGCAGCCCGGGCCCCCTCCCGCGAAAACTGTTTTTT
CASSPGPLPRKLFF
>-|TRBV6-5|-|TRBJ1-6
TGTGCCAGCAGTTCCGTACGGCAGGGACCTAATTCACCCCTCCACTTT
CASSSVRQGPNSPLHF
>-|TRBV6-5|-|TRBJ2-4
TGTGCCAGCAGTTTGACCACGGAGGTCAACATTCAGTACTTC
CASSLTTEVNIQYF
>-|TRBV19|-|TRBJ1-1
TGTGCCAGTAGTATTGGGGGGGTCGTGAACACTGAAGCTTTCTTT
CASSIGGVVNTEAFF
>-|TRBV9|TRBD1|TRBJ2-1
TGTGCCAGCAGCGTCGGCACGGCCTCTACAGGGGAACTTAGTGAGCAGTTCTTC
CASSVGTASTGELSEQFF
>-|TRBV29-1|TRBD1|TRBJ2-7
TGCAGCGTGGGACAGGGCAACTCCTACGAGCAGTACTTC
CSVGQGNSYEQYF
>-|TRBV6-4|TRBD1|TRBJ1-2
TGTGCCAGCAGTCCAACGGGGGCAGGGGGTAACTATGGCTACACCTTC
CASSPTGAGGNYGYTF
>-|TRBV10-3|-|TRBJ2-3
TGTGCCATCAGTGGTACCGGGGGCACAGATACGCAGTATTTT
CAISGTGGTDTQYF
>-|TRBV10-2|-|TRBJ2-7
TGCGCCAGCAGGGAGCCTGGTTCCGGGGGCTCCTACGAGCAGTACTTC
CASREPGSGGSYEQYF
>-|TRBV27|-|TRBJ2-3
TGTGCCAGCAGTTTCGGGGTGGTGGATACGCAGTATTTT
CASSFGVVDTQYF
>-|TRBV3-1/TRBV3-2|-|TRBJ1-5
TGTGCCAGCAGCCAAGGACAGGCGAATAGCAATCAGCCCCAGCATTTT
CASSQGQANSNQPQHF
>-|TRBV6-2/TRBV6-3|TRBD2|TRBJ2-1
TGTGCCAGCAGTTACGCCCACCTAGCGGGGGACTACAATGAGCAGTTCTTC
CASSYAHLAGDYNEQFF
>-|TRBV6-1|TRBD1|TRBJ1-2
TGTGCCAGCAGAGAAGCGGGACAGAGCTATGGCTACACCTTC
CASREAGQSYGYTF
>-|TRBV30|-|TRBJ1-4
TGTGCCTGGAGTGAACAGGGCTCGCAAAAACTGTTTTTT
CAWSEQGSQKLFF
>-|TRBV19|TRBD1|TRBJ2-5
TGTGCCAGTAGTATAACAGGGGGAGAGACCCAGTACTTC
CASSITGGETQYF
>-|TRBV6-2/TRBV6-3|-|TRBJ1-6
TGTGCCAGCAGTTCCTACCTGGGGAACTATAATTCACCCCTCCACTTT
CASSSYLGNYNSPLHF
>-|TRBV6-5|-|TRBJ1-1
TGTGCCAGCAGTTACACACAGAACACTGAAGCTTTCTTT
CASSYTQNTEAFF
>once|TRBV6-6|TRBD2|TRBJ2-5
TGTGCCAGCAGTTATTACAGCGGGGGGGAAGAGACCCAGTACTTC
CASSYYSGGEETQYF
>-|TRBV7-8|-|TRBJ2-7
TGTGCCAGCAGCTTAAATGTAGGGGGAAACTACGAGCAGTACTTC
CASSLNVGGNYEQYF
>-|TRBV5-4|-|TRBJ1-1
TGTGCCAGCAGCTTCCCCCTAGCAGGGGTGCAAAACACTGAAGCTTTCTTT
CASSFPLAGVQNTEAFF
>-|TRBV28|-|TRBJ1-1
TGTGCCAGCAGGACCCCGGGGGCGCTTACTGAAGCTTTCTTT
CASRTPGALTEAFF
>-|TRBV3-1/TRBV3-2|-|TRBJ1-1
TGTGCCAGCAGCCTGGACGGATTGAACACTGAAGCTTTCTTT
CASSLDGLNTEAFF
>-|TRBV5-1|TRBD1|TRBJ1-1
TGCGCCAGCGCCGCCGACAGGGCATTAATGGGGGCTTTCTTT
CASAADRALMGAFF
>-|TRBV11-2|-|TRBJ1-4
TGTGCCAGCAGCCGTGACAGAACTAATGAAAAACTGTTTTTT
CASSRDRTNEKLFF
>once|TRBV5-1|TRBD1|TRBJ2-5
TGCGCCAGCAGCTGGATGATGTATTCCGGGACAGCTCAAGAGACCCAGTACTTC
CASSWMMYSGTAQETQYF
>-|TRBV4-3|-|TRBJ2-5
TGCGCCAGCAGCCAAGGTGGCAACAAAGGAGAGACCCAGTACTTC
CASSQGGNKGETQYF
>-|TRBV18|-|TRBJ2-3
TGTGCCAGCTCAAGAGGACCCCCAGCGGTTAGCACAGATACGCAGTATTTT
CASSRGPPAVSTDTQYF
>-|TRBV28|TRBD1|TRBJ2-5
TGTGCCAGCAGTTTAGACTGGACAGGCCAAGAGACCCAGTACTTC
CASSLDWTGQETQYF
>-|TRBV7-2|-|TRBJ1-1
TGTGCCAGCAGCTTGTGGGCCTCTGAAGCTTTCTTT
CASSLWASEAFF
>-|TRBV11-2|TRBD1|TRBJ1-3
TGTGCCAGCAGCTTAGGACAGGGAGGAAACACCATATATTTT
CASSLGQGGNTIYF